This T cell receptor (beta chain) is from a study of HIV-infected patients and healthy controls. Findings and limits, study-wide: In healthy controls, MAIT alpha CDR3s were common; in HIV+ repertoires, severely depleted. During therapy, HIV-associated CDR3s fell significantly in frequency, while CMV-associated CDR3s did not change significantly. CDR3 sharing between individuals was lower in HIV-infected patients than in healthy controls.

The repertoire came from unfractionated whole blood and reflected all unsorted peripheral T cells. As regards this clonotype: What it recognizes is unknown.

Germline V gene data show CDR1 as DFQATT and CDR2 as SNEGSKA (reference sequence). With V trimmed by 0 bases and J by 7 bases, 10 bases remained unmatched. The CDR3 loop spans 17 amino acids. Reverse transcription used around 500 ng RNA and constant-region primers for alpha and beta. Each of the alpha and beta chains got its own library through chain-specific third strand synthesis with indices. Each cDNA molecule was barcoded, and a single primer pair amplified each chain. TCRdb called the 5' RACE reads again in MiXCR, with one record for every CDR3 protein. Among some 5,500 distinct CDR3 sequences listed, around 8% were seen once.

This receptor was obtained from an adult with HIV infection. The sequencing here drew on blood, taken before antiretroviral therapy. This chain links TRBV20-1 with TRBJ2-3, with TRBD2 matching over 13 bases. CDR3 residues: CSARDTSGRAPRNTQYF. The CDR3 coding sequence is TGCAGTGCTAGAGATACTAGCGGGAGGGCCCCACGGAATACGCAGTATTTT.